One sample yielded the 14 T cell receptor beta chains listed below, sequenced in a study of molecular identifiers for immune sequencing clone quantification. Using its own MiXCR run on the PCR reads, TCRdb lists one record per CDR3 protein. The sample gives roughly 630,000 distinct CDR3 sequences, around 25% of which show up once; 0.7% to 0.95% is in the top ten. The sample was naive CD8+ T cells from blood, with Jurkat cell RNA spiked in. Subset: FACS-sorted CD8+CD4-CCR7+CD45RA+ naive T cells. The receptors stem from a human donor in good health. Some libraries in this study had Jurkat cell RNA spiked in.

This chain's CDR3 is CAISTSGSSYEQYF. DNA of the CDR3: TGTGCCATCAGCACTAGCGGGAGCTCCTACGAGCAGTACTTC. The chain uses TRBV10-3 and TRBJ2-7, with 11 bases fitting TRBD2. V lost 6 bases to trimming and J lost 0 bases; unmatched junction nucleotides: 1. The CDR3 is made up of 14 amino acids. Per germline, CDR1 ENHRY and CDR2 SYGVKD.

There are a few counts of this clonotype. The chain uses TRBV19 and TRBJ2-2; a weak D match, TRBD2 (6 bases). With 7 bases removed from V and 4 bases from J, the gap between germline ends came to 10 bases. This CDR3 has 13 residues. The V gene's germline CDR1 is LNHDA and CDR2 SQIVND (reference sequence). Here the CDR3 DNA reads TGTGCCAGTATGGAGGGACTCACCGGGGAGCTGTTTTTT. Its protein product is CASMEGLTGELFF.

This clonotype was counted only a few times. It is likely a read error, because the conserved phenylalanine at the end of the CDR3 is missing. The V and J genes are TRBV13 and TRBJ2-5, with TRBD2 as a possible D gene (5 bases). Germline-derived CDR1 and CDR2 are PRHDT and FYEKMQ (reference sequence). The CDR3 has 14 amino acids. Trimming left V 5 bases short and J 4 bases short, with 14 bases between. Here the CDR3 reads CASSPREGIETQYL. In DNA, the CDR3 is TGTGCCAGCAGCCCCCGGGAAGGGATAGAGACCCAGTACCTC.

As regards this clonotype: A much bigger clone sits one base away, suggesting this may be a read error. The conserved phenylalanine or tryptophan normally closing the CDR3 is absent here, so this likely arose from a read error. This chain uses TRBV6-1 with TRBJ1-3; possibly TRBD1 for D (5 bases). Germline-derived CDR1 and CDR2 are MNHNS and SASEGT. The V end lost 1 base, the J end lost 3 bases, and 13 bases lay between the germline ends. The CDR3 has 16 residues. This CDR3 is CASSEEAGRYGNTIYL. The CDR3 nucleotides read TGTGCCAGCAGTGAAGAGGCAGGGCGGTATGGAAACACCATATATCTT.

To note about this clonotype: This may stem from a read error, because a much larger clone lies one nucleotide away. The gene calls are TRBV24-1 and TRBJ2-3; D is unresolved. Germline V gene sequence: CDR1 KGHDR, CDR2 SFDVKD. This CDR3 comprises 15 residues. The V end was cut by 9 bases, the J end by 4 bases, with 19 bases between. The CDR3 here is CATFSPRPVPDTQYF. The CDR3, as DNA: TGTGCCACCTTCTCCCCCCGGCCCGTGCCAGATACGCAGTATTTT.

Comment on this clonotype: A clone one base away is much larger, so this may be a read error. The chain is built from TRBV29-1 and TRBJ2-2; 7 bases are a match to TRBD1. The junction had 7 bases not matched to a gene; V was cut back by 2 bases and J by 4 bases. This CDR3 is built from 15 residues. CDR1 SQVTM and CDR2 ANQGSEA come from the germline V gene. CDR3 region: CSVEKGAGTTGELFF. The CDR3, as DNA: TGCAGCGTTGAAAAGGGGGCCGGGACCACCGGGGAGCTGTTTTTT.

In the case of this clonotype: Since the CDR3 does not end with the conserved phenylalanine or tryptophan, this likely comes from a read error. This chain joins TRBV12-5 and TRBJ2-1, with 8 bases matching TRBD1. J lost 5 bases, V lost 5 bases, and 8 bases had no gene match. Germline lookup yields CDR1 LGHNT and CDR2 FRNRAP. The CDR3 length is 15 residues. The CDR3 region has the DNA TGTGCTAGTGGTCCCGGACAGGGATTCCACAATGAGCAGTTCTTA. Its protein is CASGPGQGFHNEQFL.

The chain employs TRBV19 and TRBJ2-6, with D tentatively TRBD1 (5 bases). CDR3 length equals 16 residues. Looked up from germline, CDR1 is LNHDA and CDR2 is SQIVND (reference sequence). Between the trimmed V and J ends, which lost 9 bases and 0 bases, there was a span of 15 bases. Here the CDR3 DNA reads TGTGCCAGCGGTCAGGGCGGCCGCTCTGGGGCCAACGTCCTGACTTTC. Amino acids: CASGQGGRSGANVLTF.

With respect to this clonotype: At one end the junction does not follow the germline gene, possibly because of a read error. The chain links TRBV6-2 or TRBV6-3 to TRBJ2-5; 8 positions agree with TRBD1. Germline V gives CDR1 MNHEY, CDR2 SVGEGT. This CDR3 spans 15 amino acids. The DNA of the CDR3 is TGTGCCAGCAGCTCGGACAGGGTAGTCCAAGAGCCCCAGTACTTC. Encoded protein: CASSSDRVVQEPQYF.

This clonotype was detected only a few times. The genes are TRBV9 and TRBJ1-1; unclear D gene. The length of the CDR3 is 14 residues. Trimming took 3 bases from V and 2 from J, leaving 11 bases between them. CDR1 and CDR2 (germline): SGDLS, YYNGEE. The CDR3 DNA follows: TGTGCCAGCAGCGACATTCTACTTAACACTGAAGCTTTCTTT. As protein: CASSDILLNTEAFF.

V usage is TRBV2 and J usage is TRBJ2-1, with TRBD2 matching over 10 bases. V was pared by 8 bases and J by 9 bases, with 10 bases of the junction left unmatched. The CDR3 extends over 14 amino acids. Germline V gene data show CDR1 as SNHLY and CDR2 as FYNNEI. In nucleotides, the CDR3 is TGTGCCAGCGGGGATACTAGCGGGATTTCTGAGCAGTTCTTC. This translates into CASGDTSGISEQFF.

The chain combines TRBV5-1 with TRBJ1-1; 8 nucleotides match TRBD1. CDR1 is SGHRS, CDR2 YFSETQ, per germline. The CDR3 extends over 16 amino acids. Germline trimming cut 4 bases from V and 4 bases from J; bases unmatched to any gene: 12. The CDR3 nucleotides are TGCGCCAGCAGCCCGGACCCAGGGGGCATGGTCACTGAAGCTTTCTTT. This gives the protein CASSPDPGGMVTEAFF.

On this clonotype: A much more abundant neighbour one base away suggests this may be a read error. This chain joins TRBV4-1 and TRBJ2-7; D is uncertain. The CDR3 consists of 15 residues. The germline V gene has CDR1 MGHRA and CDR2 YSYEKL. The CDR3: CASSQQHLNSYVQYF. Written as DNA, the CDR3 is TGCGCCAGCAGCCAACAGCACCTGAACTCCTACGTGCAGTACTTC.

Details on this clonotype: Sequence at one end of the junction differs from germline and may be a read error. The genes are TRBV4-3 and TRBJ2-6; perhaps TRBD1 as D (5 bases). Germline V CDR1 and CDR2: LGHNA, YSLEER. CDR3 length equals 16 residues. CDR3 DNA: TGCGCCCGCCGCCAAGCTAGGGGCTCTGGGGCCCCCGTCCTGCCTTTC. Translation gives CARRQARGSGAPVLPF.